A single sample is the source of the 17 T cell receptor beta chains below, sequenced in a study of blood T cells in healthy people across ages. Combining a sample-barcoded 5' primer with a J-beta primer mix, a second PCR ran for 7 to 11 cycles. A single record per CDR3 protein comes from TCRdb applying MiXCR to the 5' RACE reads. The sample has some 1,500,000 distinct CDR3 sequences; roughly two fifths are singletons. The sequencing input was blood. These receptors were taken from a woman younger than 30 in good health.

V and J are TRBV7-9 and TRBJ2-3; D not certain. Germline CDR1 is SEHNR and CDR2 is FQNEAQ (reference sequence). The CDR3 is 13 residues long. Trimming stripped 1 base from V and 5 bases from J, with 7 bases between. CDR3 residues: CASSLVLRDTQYF. The CDR3 region has the DNA TGTGCCAGCAGCTTAGTTCTGAGAGATACGCAGTATTTT.

The chain links TRBV5-1 to TRBJ2-3; 9 bases align to TRBD2. The V and J ends lost 0 bases and 3 bases, in that order; junction bases with no gene match: 5. The CDR3 is 16 amino acids. Per germline, CDR1 SGHRS and CDR2 YFSETQ. CDR3 residues: CASSLAPSGTTDTQYF. The DNA of the CDR3 is TGCGCCAGCAGCTTGGCCCCTAGCGGGACAACAGATACGCAGTATTTT.

This clonotype was picked up a small number of times. The V gene is TRBV21-1, the J gene TRBJ2-5. TRBV21-1 is labeled a pseudogene. This CDR3 comprises 14 residues. The CDR3 reads CASTKQGDQETQYF. The CDR3 DNA reads TGTGCCAGCACCAAACAGGGGGACCAAGAGACCCAGTACTTC.

The chain couples TRBV3-1 to TRBJ1-2; 8 bases map to TRBD1. This CDR3 contains 15 residues. The germline V gene encodes CDR1 LGHDT and CDR2 YNNKEL (reference sequence). J gave up 4 bases and V 3 bases, and 7 bases lay outside the gene matches. The CDR3 bases are TGTGCCAGCAGCCACCAGGACAGGGTAAGCTATGGCTACACCTTC. Translating it yields CASSHQDRVSYGYTF.

The CDR3 coding sequence is TGTGCCAGCAGTTTACAGGGGCGAGGTGGCTACACCTTC. As protein: CASSLQGRGGYTF. The chain links TRBV28 to TRBJ1-2; perhaps TRBD1 as D (6 bases). The V gene's germline CDR1 is MDHEN and CDR2 SYDVKM. This CDR3 comprises 13 residues. V lost 2 bases and J 7 bases, leaving 11 bases between the germline ends.

This chain connects TRBV29-1 to TRBJ2-3; maybe TRBD1 (5 bases). CDR1 is SQVTM, CDR2 ANQGSEA, per germline. The CDR3 totals 12 residues. The V gene lost 7 bases and the J gene lost 1 base, with 9 bases spanning the gap. This CDR3 reads CSGVGGTDTQYF. The CDR3 DNA is TGCAGCGGTGTAGGGGGCACAGATACGCAGTATTTT.

The gene calls are TRBV28 and TRBJ2-1; 7 positions match TRBD2. With 5 bases clipped from V and 5 bases from J, the junction kept 9 bases outside the gene matches. The CDR3 is made up of 15 amino acids. Looked up from germline, CDR1 is MDHEN and CDR2 is SYDVKM. CDR3 residues: CASSHRDYLNNEQFF. As DNA, the CDR3 is TGTGCCAGCAGTCACCGGGACTACCTTAACAATGAGCAGTTCTTC. Complete variable domain (other parts from reference TRBV28 and TRBJ2-1): DVKVTQSSRYLVKRTGEKVFLECVQDMDHENMFWYRQDPGLGLRLIYFSYDVKMKEKGDIPEGYSVSREKKERFSLILESASTNQTSMYLCASSHRDYLNNEQFFGPGTRLTVL.

The V and J genes are TRBV12-3 or TRBV12-4 and TRBJ1-6, with 7 bases that match TRBD1. With 6 bases clipped from V and 5 bases from J, the junction kept 13 bases outside the gene matches. The CDR3 is made up of 17 amino acids. CDR3 bases: TGTGCCAGCAGACTCCGTCGACAGGGCGTAAATAATTCACCCCTCCACTTT. It encodes CASRLRRQGVNNSPLHF.

The genes are TRBV4-1 and TRBJ1-5; 7 nucleotides line up with TRBD1. The trim removed 5 bases at V and 4 bases at J, leaving 5 bases unmatched. There are 14 residues in the CDR3. Germline V gives CDR1 MGHRA, CDR2 YSYEKL. The CDR3 loop is CASSAQTGNQPQHF. CDR3 nucleotide sequence: TGCGCCAGCAGCGCCCAGACAGGGAATCAGCCCCAGCATTTT.

This clonotype was detected only a few times. The chain links TRBV12-3 or TRBV12-4 to TRBJ2-4; TRBD1 matches 7 bases. The CDR3 extends over 15 amino acids. Trimming cost V 3 bases and J 7 bases; bases outside gene matches: 9. The CDR3 here is CASSFAGTERNIQYF. CDR3 nucleotide sequence: TGTGCCAGCAGTTTCGCCGGGACAGAGAGGAACATTCAGTACTTC.

The V call is TRBV27, the J call TRBJ2-1; perhaps D is TRBD1 or TRBD2 (5 bases each). Deletions cut 7 bases from V and 9 bases from J, with 16 bases between. Germline CDR1 and CDR2: MNHEY and SMNVEV (reference sequence). The CDR3 spans 13 residues. CDR3 sequence (DNA): TGTGCCAGCAACACGGGGCGCGGTAGTGAGCAGTTCTTC. Its protein product is CASNTGRGSEQFF.

V is TRBV7-9 and J is TRBJ2-1; D is possibly TRBD1 or TRBD2 (5 bases each). The CDR3 spans 14 residues. The V end was cut by 1 base, the J end by 10 bases, with 14 bases between. CDR1 is SEHNR and CDR2 is FQNEAQ in the germline V gene (reference sequence). CDR3 coding DNA: TGTGCCAGCAGCTTAGAGGGACCAGCCGGGGAGCAGTTCTTC. As protein: CASSLEGPAGEQFF.

This clonotype has a handful of counts. The genes are TRBV7-9 and TRBJ2-3, with D tentatively TRBD2 (5 bases). There are 17 residues in the CDR3. The germline V gene has CDR1 SEHNR and CDR2 FQNEAQ (reference sequence). V was cut by 5 bases and J by 2 bases, with 20 bases left in between. CDR3 DNA: TGTGCCAGCAGCACCCCCCCGGCGGGTAACACCACAGATACGCAGTATTTT. Translated, it gives CASSTPPAGNTTDTQYF.

V is TRBV12-3 or TRBV12-4 and J is TRBJ1-1, with a possible D match to TRBD1 (6 bases). The V and J ends lost 3 bases and 5 bases respectively, with 16 bases between them. This CDR3 is 15 amino acids long. The CDR3 is CASSLAMGAETEAFF. CDR3 nucleotides: TGTGCCAGCAGTTTGGCGATGGGGGCCGAGACTGAAGCTTTCTTT.

V and J are TRBV3-1 and TRBJ1-2; 8 nucleotides align to TRBD1. V gave up 4 bases and J gave up 8 bases; unmatched junction bases: 12. Germline CDR1 LGHDT, CDR2 YNNKEL (reference sequence). This CDR3 is 15 amino acids long. DNA for the CDR3: TGTGCCAGCAGCCTTGAACAGGGGACAGGCGAAGGCTACACCTTC. It translates to CASSLEQGTGEGYTF.

This clonotype was found a few times. As DNA, the CDR3 is TGTGCCAGCAGCAACGGACTACCAAGGGGTGAGCAGTTCTTC. Its protein product is CASSNGLPRGEQFF. The gene calls are TRBV12-3 or TRBV12-4 and TRBJ2-1; D is perhaps TRBD2 (6 bases). This CDR3 contains 14 residues. Trimming took off 6 bases at V and 9 bases at J, with 18 bases between the two ends.

The gene calls are TRBV27 and TRBJ2-3; 7 nucleotides agree with TRBD2. The trim removed 2 bases at V and 0 bases at J, leaving 5 bases unmatched. In germline, CDR1 is MNHEY, CDR2 SMNVEV (reference sequence). This CDR3 comprises 16 residues. CDR3 in amino acids: CASSLKLRGSTDTQYF. Here the CDR3 DNA reads TGTGCCAGCAGTTTAAAGTTGCGGGGGAGCACAGATACGCAGTATTTT.